The 19 T cell receptor beta chains below come from one sample, sequenced in a study of shared clonotypes between healthy human individuals. Sequenced by immunoSEQ multiplex PCR; TCRdb stores in-frame clones only, minus some. The data hold about half a million clones, with 75% to 85% observed a single time. The sequenced sample was PBMCs. These TCRs come from a woman in her thirties or forties in good health. Some clones in this sample may be carry-over from other donors' samples.

Of note for this clone: This CDR3 is also generated by other DNA sequences in the sample. The V and J genes are TRBV11-2 and TRBJ1-1; D possibly corresponds to TRBD1 (5 bases). The CDR3 is 12 amino acids. With 3 bases removed from V and 5 bases from J, the gap between germline ends came to 7 bases. CDR1 is SGHAT and CDR2 is FQNNGV in the germline V gene. The CDR3 loop reads CASSFGGTEAFF. For the CDR3, the DNA is TGTGCCAGCAGCTTCGGGGGGACTGAAGCTTTCTTT.

The chain joins TRBV4-2 to TRBJ2-1; D remains unclear. V lost 5 bases and J lost 8, with 19 bases in between. Germline CDR1 LGHNA, CDR2 YNFKEQ. This CDR3 has 15 amino acids. The CDR3 bases are TGTGCCAGCAGCGAAGTAGTCAGTTCAGGTTATGAGCAGTTCTTC. This sequence encodes CASSEVVSSGYEQFF.

The rearrangement joins TRBV6-6 to TRBJ2-2; D call uncertain. The V end lost 3 bases, the J end lost 1 base, and 3 bases lay between the germline ends. This CDR3 has 13 residues. Germline CDR1 MNHNY, CDR2 SVGAGI (reference sequence). The CDR3 DNA is TGTGCCAGCAGTTATTGGAACACCGGGGAGCTGTTTTTT. It codes for CASSYWNTGELFF.

In this sample, this clone turned up once. This chain connects TRBV28 to TRBJ2-1; D is possibly TRBD1 (6 bases). Deletions cut 11 bases from V and 5 bases from J, with 16 bases between. The germline V gene has CDR1 MDHEN and CDR2 SYDVKM. This CDR3 has 13 amino acids. The CDR3 spells CAAWDRDNNEQFF. The CDR3 DNA follows: TGTGCCGCATGGGACCGGGACAACAATGAGCAGTTCTTC.

The V and J genes are TRBV5-6 and TRBJ2-1; D is perhaps TRBD2 (5 bases). The CDR3 spans 13 residues. From germline, CDR1 is SGHDT and CDR2 YYEEEE. V dropped 3 bases and J dropped 4 bases, with 8 bases sitting between them. CDR3 DNA sequence: TGTGCCAGCAGCTACGGGGTATACAATGAGCAGTTCTTC. Protein: CASSYGVYNEQFF. Together with reference TRBV5-6 and TRBJ2-1, the CDR3 gives the full variable domain: DAGVTQSPTHLIKTRGQQVTLRCSPKSGHDTVSWYQQALGQGPQFIFQYYEEEERQRGNFPDRFSGHQFPNYSSELNVNALLLGDSALYLCASSYGVYNEQFFGPGTRLTVL.

The chain combines TRBV7-2 with TRBJ1-6; D gene unclear. The length of the CDR3 is 11 residues. Germline CDR1 reads SGHTA; CDR2 reads FQGNSA. V was shortened by 8 bases and J by 8 bases, with 7 bases between the two germline ends. CDR3 residues: CASGFYSPLHF. The CDR3 DNA sequence: TGTGCCAGCGGTTTCTATTCACCCCTCCACTTT.

This clone was found a few times. J is TRBJ1-2 and V is TRBV7-2; D not certain. Germline CDR1 is SGHTA and CDR2 is FQGNSA. V was pared by 1 base and J by 0 bases, with 6 bases between. The length of the CDR3 is 14 residues. CDR3 DNA sequence: TGTGCCAGCAGCTTAGGCAGATCTAACTATGGCTACACCTTC. As protein: CASSLGRSNYGYTF.

The rearrangement joins TRBV5-5 to TRBJ2-7; D is uncertain. The CDR3 spans 13 residues. Germline loops: CDR1 SGHKS, CDR2 YYEKEE (reference sequence). V was clipped by 4 bases and J by 3 bases, with 11 bases between them. As DNA, the CDR3 is TGTGCCAGCAGCCGAACAGTCCGCTACGAGCAGTACTTC. Amino acids: CASSRTVRYEQYF.

The V and J genes are TRBV30 and TRBJ2-7, with 8 bases aligning to TRBD1. The V gene end was trimmed by 4 bases and the J gene end by 7 bases; junction bases not matched to a gene: 15. The CDR3 loop spans 15 amino acids. CDR1 is GTSNPN, CDR2 SVGIG, per germline (reference sequence). The CDR3 loop is CAWMLGSGGAGEQYF. CDR3 sequence (DNA): TGTGCCTGGATGTTAGGCTCAGGGGGCGCGGGGGAGCAGTACTTC.

This chain connects TRBV27 to TRBJ2-7, with 7 bases that match TRBD1. Germline CDR1 reads MNHEY; CDR2 reads SMNVEV (reference sequence). The V gene end was trimmed by 3 bases and the J gene end by 3 bases; junction bases not matched to a gene: 5. This CDR3 has 14 amino acids. The CDR3 loop is CASSFVRGSYEQYF. The DNA for the CDR3 is TGTGCCAGCAGTTTCGTCAGGGGGAGCTACGAGCAGTACTTC.

The chain joins TRBV2 to TRBJ1-3, with 7 bases fitting TRBD1. V gave up 7 bases and J gave up 4 bases; unmatched junction bases: 10. The CDR3 runs to 15 residues. Germline loops: CDR1 SNHLY, CDR2 FYNNEI. The CDR3 loop reads CASNRQGVGGNTIYF. CDR3 DNA sequence: TGTGCCAGCAACCGACAGGGTGTCGGCGGAAACACCATATATTTT.

The J gene is TRBJ1-1, the V gene TRBV5-4; 8 bases are shared with TRBD1. The trim removed 4 bases at V and 4 bases at J, leaving 3 bases unmatched. Germline assignment: CDR1 SGHNT and CDR2 YYREEE (reference sequence). This CDR3 has 13 residues. The CDR3 region has the DNA TGTGCCAGCAGCATTACAGGGGGCACTGAAGCTTTCTTT. As protein: CASSITGGTEAFF.

The chain joins TRBV9 to TRBJ2-5, with 8 nucleotides matching TRBD2. CDR1 and CDR2 from the germline V gene are SGDLS and YYNGEE. After removal of 0 bases from V and 4 bases from J, the junction contained 8 bases not matched to a gene. The CDR3 is made up of 16 amino acids. In nucleotides, the CDR3 is TGTGCCAGCAGCGTAGTTGGTAGCGGGATATCAGAGACCCAGTACTTC. Its protein product is CASSVVGSGISETQYF. Using reference TRBV9 and TRBJ2-5 for the parts outside the CDR3, the full variable domain is DSGVTQTPKHLITATGQRVTLRCSPRSGDLSVYWYQQSLDQGLQFLIQYYNGEERAKGNILERFSAQQFPDLHSELNLSSLELGDSALYFCASSVVGSGISETQYFGPGTRLLVL.

The chain carries TRBV5-4 and TRBJ1-1; 8 positions agree with TRBD1. Trimming removed 6 bases from V and 5 bases from J; junction bases left unmatched: 9. The CDR3 sequence is 14 residues long. Germline V gene data show CDR1 as SGHNT and CDR2 as YYREEE (reference sequence). The chain's CDR3 is CASTRTGRDTEAFF. In nucleotides, the CDR3 is TGTGCCAGCACCCGGACAGGGAGGGATACTGAAGCTTTCTTT.

The CDR3 reads CASSSGLAGGVTGELFF. The CDR3 DNA is TGCGCCAGCAGCTCGGGACTAGCGGGAGGGGTCACCGGGGAGCTGTTTTTT. This chain uses TRBV5-1 with TRBJ2-2; the match to TRBD2 covers 16 bases. The CDR3 is made up of 17 amino acids. In germline, CDR1 is SGHRS, CDR2 YFSETQ. V shed 3 bases and J 4 bases; nucleotides not matched to a gene: 3.

This sequence joins TRBV2 and TRBJ2-7; D may be TRBD1 (7 bases). This CDR3 has 15 residues. With 1 base removed from V and 3 bases from J, the gap between germline ends came to 13 bases. Germline assignment: CDR1 SNHLY and CDR2 FYNNEI. The DNA for the CDR3 is TGTGCCAGCAGTGAAGGGGTCCAGGGGGGCTACGAGCAGTACTTC. It encodes CASSEGVQGGYEQYF.

The chain joins TRBV7-9 to TRBJ1-3; the D is unclear. Deletions cut 4 bases from V and 0 bases from J, with 10 bases between. The length of the CDR3 is 15 residues. Germline CDR1 reads SEHNR; CDR2 reads FQNEAQ (reference sequence). In DNA form, the CDR3 reads TGTGCCAGCAGCTCCCGCGGCCTCTCTGGAAACACCATATATTTT. It encodes CASSSRGLSGNTIYF.

CDR3 in DNA: TGCGCCAGCAGCTTGCAAGAGGGCACAGATACGCAGTATTTT. Protein sequence: CASSLQEGTDTQYF. The chain employs TRBV5-1 and TRBJ2-3; D is undetermined. The germline V gene encodes CDR1 SGHRS and CDR2 YFSETQ. The CDR3 contains 14 residues. With 1 base removed from V and 1 base from J, the gap between germline ends came to 7 bases. The full variable domain, rest sourced from reference TRBV5-1 and TRBJ2-3, is KAGVTQTPRYLIKTRGQQVTLSCSPISGHRSVSWYQQTPGQGLQFLFEYFSETQRNKGNFPGRFSGRQFSNSRSEMNVSTLELGDSALYLCASSLQEGTDTQYFGPGTRLTVL.

The V gene is TRBV7-6, the J gene TRBJ2-6, with 9 bases that match TRBD1. The CDR3 has 17 residues. Germline V gene data show CDR1 as SGHVS and CDR2 as FNYEAQ. Trimming cost V 1 base and J 1 base; bases outside gene matches: 2. CDR3 sequence (DNA): TGTGCCAGCAGCTTAGGGACAGGGGTATCTGGGGCCAACGTCCTGACTTTC. This gives the protein CASSLGTGVSGANVLTF.